These 18 T cell receptor beta chains came from one sample sequenced in a study of shared clonotypes between healthy human individuals (dated by TCRdb to the early 2020s). CD8 naive samples consisted of CD45RO-negative cells that were positively selected for CCR7, yielding a CD45RA+CCR7+ population without TemRA cells. The receptor library was made with the immunoSEQ multiplex PCR assay. As stored in TCRdb, this immuneACCESS dataset retains in-frame rearrangements with V and J assigned. A fraction of the clones does not appear; measured against another copy, unresolved V genes explain less than half of the discrepancy, and the remainder lacks a known reason. For this sample the table gives roughly 650,000 clones, of which approximately 96% were detected only once. Of the sample, less than 0.12% falls within the top ten clones. Sequencing input: naive CD8+ T cells sorted from blood. What this sample's cell subset or site label stands for: CD45RA+CCR7+. The source is a woman younger than 45 in good health.

V and J are TRBV29-1 and TRBJ1-2; D unresolved. Germline V gene sequence: CDR1 SQVTM, CDR2 ANQGSEA. This CDR3 region has 13 residues. V lost 2 bases, J lost 5 bases, and 12 bases lay in between. The CDR3 sequence: CSVELLQKYGYTF. CDR3 sequence (DNA): TGCAGCGTTGAATTACTACAGAAATATGGCTACACCTTC.

The chain combines TRBV28 with TRBJ1-2; 7 bases align to TRBD1. Germline V CDR1 and CDR2: MDHEN, SYDVKM. The CDR3 has 14 residues. Losses at the gene ends were 6 bases for V and 2 bases for J; bases not matched to a gene: 6. The CDR3 protein is CASSYIQGNYGYTF. CDR3 coding DNA: TGTGCCAGCAGCTATATACAGGGGAACTATGGCTACACCTTC.

The rearrangement joins TRBV28 to TRBJ2-2, with D possibly being TRBD2 (5 bases). V lost 3 bases and J lost 6, with 14 bases in between. The CDR3 contains 15 residues. Germline V gene lookup returns CDR1 MDHEN and CDR2 SYDVKM. The DNA of the CDR3 is TGTGCCAGCAGTTTCCTAGCTCGCGGGCCCGGGGAGCTGTTTTTT. It translates to CASSFLARGPGELFF.

CDR3 in DNA: TGTGCCAGCAGTCCTGGTTGGAGCGAACAGGGCCACGAGCAGTACTTC. Translated: CASSPGWSEQGHEQYF. V is TRBV5-4 and J is TRBJ2-5, with D possibly TRBD1 on 6 matching bases. The J call could be wrong; TRBJ2-7 is a better fit for the DNA end. The CDR3 runs 16 residues. The germline V gene has CDR1 SGHNT and CDR2 YYREEE (reference sequence).

The V and J genes are TRBV27 and TRBJ2-5; D perhaps matches TRBD2 (6 bases). Trimming took 5 bases from V and 2 from J, leaving 12 bases between them. Germline-derived CDR1 and CDR2 are MNHEY and SMNVEV (reference sequence). The length of the CDR3 is 14 residues. The CDR3 here is CASSKGTSQETQYF. The CDR3 DNA follows: TGTGCCAGCAGTAAAGGGACTTCACAAGAGACCCAGTACTTC.

The sample holds one count of this clone. The rearrangement joins TRBV27 to TRBJ2-3; no reliable D call. The germline CDR1 and CDR2 sequences are MNHEY and SMNVEV (reference sequence). The germline V and J ends were trimmed by 6 bases and 0 bases, with 7 bases remaining between them. This CDR3 contains 13 residues. The CDR3 coding sequence is TGTGCCAGCAGCACCTCTAGCACAGATACGCAGTATTTT. It codes for CASSTSSTDTQYF.

This chain joins TRBV4-1 and TRBJ2-3; D is unclear. The V gene's germline CDR1 is MGHRA and CDR2 YSYEKL. CDR3 length: 15 amino acids. Trimming removed 0 bases at V and 6 bases at J, with 13 bases between. The CDR3 protein is CASSQDDGLWDTQYF. The CDR3 coding sequence is TGCGCCAGCAGCCAAGATGACGGGCTTTGGGATACGCAGTATTTT.

This sequence joins TRBV27 and TRBJ2-7; D call uncertain. The CDR3 is 13 amino acids. Germline loops: CDR1 MNHEY, CDR2 SMNVEV (reference sequence). V was pared by 5 bases and J by 0 bases, with 8 bases between. CDR3 region: CASSTRLSYEQYF. The DNA of the CDR3 is TGTGCCAGCAGTACCCGGCTCTCCTACGAGCAGTACTTC.

This chain joins TRBV27 and TRBJ2-3; a possible D gene is TRBD2 (6 bases). The CDR3 runs to 15 residues. V was shortened by 3 bases and J by 5 bases, with 15 bases between the two germline ends. In germline, CDR1 is MNHEY, CDR2 SMNVEV (reference sequence). CDR3 coding DNA: TGTGCCAGCAGTTTTCTTGGCGGGGCGCTAGATACGCAGTATTTT. Protein product: CASSFLGGALDTQYF.

The J gene is TRBJ1-1, the V gene TRBV2, with 9 bases identical to TRBD1. In germline, CDR1 is SNHLY, CDR2 FYNNEI. Germline trimming cut 6 bases from V and 1 base from J; bases unmatched to any gene: 3. The CDR3 loop spans 14 amino acids. In DNA form, the CDR3 reads TGTGCCAGCAGGAGGGGACAGGGGAACACTGAAGCTTTCTTT. This gives the protein CASRRGQGNTEAFF.

Note on this clone: The same CDR3 arises from other DNA sequences in this sample as well. J is TRBJ2-1 and V is TRBV5-6; no definite D call. Germline values: CDR1 SGHDT, CDR2 YYEEEE. The CDR3 is made up of 12 amino acids. Trimming pared 0 bases from V and 3 bases from J, leaving 1 base between. The CDR3 DNA is TGTGCCAGCAGCTTGGTCTACAATGAGCAGTTCTTC. It encodes CASSLVYNEQFF.

This sequence joins TRBV4-1 and TRBJ2-1, with 13 bases lining up with TRBD2. CDR1 MGHRA and CDR2 YSYEKL come from the germline V gene. V lost 0 bases, J lost 8 bases, and 16 bases stayed unmatched. The CDR3 is 20 residues long. The CDR3 reads CASSQEMQLTSGRSWDEQFF. DNA of the CDR3: TGCGCCAGCAGCCAAGAAATGCAGCTGACTAGCGGGAGGTCTTGGGATGAGCAGTTCTTC.

This chain joins TRBV10-3 and TRBJ1-4; TRBD1 agrees at 8 bases. The CDR3 loop spans 16 amino acids. Germline V lookup: CDR1 ENHRY, CDR2 SYGVKD. With V trimmed by 5 bases and J by 0 bases, 5 bases remained unmatched. The CDR3 DNA reads TGTGCCATCAGTAGCGGGACAGGCGCAACTAATGAAAAACTGTTTTTT. Its translation is CAISSGTGATNEKLFF.

This clone was detected once. The chain combines TRBV10-1 with TRBJ2-5; 9 nucleotides align to TRBD2. CDR3 length: 16 amino acids. J lost 5 bases, V lost 0 bases, and 7 bases had no gene match. The germline V gene encodes CDR1 WNHNN and CDR2 SYGVQD (reference sequence). The CDR3 nucleotides are TGCGCCAGCAGTGAGTCTAGCGGGAGACCCACGGAGACCCAGTACTTC. This codes for CASSESSGRPTETQYF.

This clone was picked up one time. This chain connects TRBV6-5 to TRBJ1-1; possibly TRBD1 for D (5 bases). This CDR3 comprises 15 residues. Trimming took 1 base from V and 3 from J, leaving 12 bases between them. In germline, CDR1 is MNHEY, CDR2 SVGAGI. This CDR3 is CASSYFGARDTEAFF. The CDR3 coding sequence is TGTGCCAGCAGTTACTTTGGGGCGCGGGACACTGAAGCTTTCTTT.

The rearrangement joins TRBV5-1 to TRBJ2-2; 9 bases map to TRBD2. CDR3 length: 18 amino acids. CDR1 and CDR2 from the germline V gene are SGHRS and YFSETQ. The junction had 10 bases not matched to a gene; V was cut back by 3 bases and J by 1 base. The CDR3 protein is CASSSRTGLARNTGELFF. The DNA of the CDR3 is TGCGCCAGCAGCTCACGGACCGGACTAGCGCGGAACACCGGGGAGCTGTTTTTT.

The chain has TRBV10-2 and TRBJ2-7, with 9 bases fitting TRBD2. Losses at the gene ends were 7 bases for V and 7 bases for J; bases not matched to a gene: 17. The germline V gene encodes CDR1 WSHSY and CDR2 SAAADI. The CDR3 covers 16 residues. The CDR3: CASIPWGLAGLYEQYF. As DNA, the CDR3 is TGCGCCAGCATCCCTTGGGGGCTAGCGGGATTATATGAGCAGTACTTC.

The rearrangement uses TRBV5-1 and TRBJ1-3; no firm D call. Germline CDR1 and CDR2: SGHRS and YFSETQ. The CDR3 extends over 17 amino acids. The V gene lost 0 bases and the J gene lost 0 bases, with 13 bases spanning the gap. The DNA of the CDR3 is TGCGCCAGCAGCTTGGAGACCCTAAGGGACTCTGGAAACACCATATATTTT. Its translation is CASSLETLRDSGNTIYF.